The rows below give T cell receptor beta chains drawn from one sample of a study of regulatory T cells in long-lasting Graves disease. From the multiplex PCR reads, TCRdb called clonotypes with MiXCR, one entry per CDR3 protein. The sample shows roughly 450,000 distinct CDR3 sequences, around 20% of them seen only once. The sample was peripheral blood mononuclear cells (PBMCs), taken when the disease was refractory, from a patient treated with antithyroid drugs. The receptors derive from a female donor with Graves disease. CDR3s include the opening cysteine and the closing phenylalanine or tryptophan. The D gene is left open where the match is weak. Clone size is given for some rows only: seen once, a few or many times, or a class if the clone is expanded.

d_call clone_size j_call v_call cdr3_nt cdr3_aa
NA few TRBJ1-6 TRBV19 TGTGCCAGTAGTATCGACCTGGCAGAGTATTCACCCCTCCACTTT CASSIDLAEYSPLHF
TRBD1 many TRBJ2-3 TRBV6-2/TRBV6-3 TGTGCCAGCGTGGGGAGACAGGGGGTAGATACGCAGTATTTT CASVGRQGVDTQYF
NA few TRBJ2-2 TRBV9 TGTGCCAGCAGCGTAGGGGGGGACTCCCTGATTAGGGGGGAGCTGTTTTTT CASSVGGDSLIRGELFF
NA NA TRBJ2-7 TRBV6-2/TRBV6-3 TGTGCCAGCAGGGACACAGCGTTCTACGAGCAGTACTTC CASRDTAFYEQYF
NA many TRBJ2-7 TRBV11-2 TGTGCCAGCAGCATATTAGTATCCTCCTACGAGCAGTACTTC CASSILVSSYEQYF
NA many TRBJ2-2 TRBV19 TGTGCCAGTAGTCCCGCCGGGGAGCTGTTTTTT CASSPAGELFF
NA many TRBJ2-7 TRBV5-1 TGTGCCAGCAGCTCCCCGACGGAATACTACGAGCAGTACTTC CASSSPTEYYEQYF
NA many TRBJ2-7 TRBV27 TGTGCCAGCAGTTTCGGTCTAAAACTGACGGATCATAACCCCCAGTACTTC CASSFGLKLTDHNPQYF
NA many TRBJ2-7 TRBV20-1 TGCAGTGCTCCCCTAGGGATCGAGCAGTACTTC CSAPLGIEQYF
TRBD2 many TRBJ2-5 TRBV12-3/TRBV12-4 TGTGCCAGCAGCCCCGGAGAGCTAGCGGGAGGGCCTGCGGAGACCCAGTACTTC CASSPGELAGGPAETQYF
TRBD1 few TRBJ1-1 TRBV4-2 TGTGCCAGCAGCCAACGACAGGGGGCTTTCGCTGAAGCTTTCTTT CASSQRQGAFAEAFF
NA NA TRBJ1-5 TRBV20-1 TGCAGTGCTAGTGTTGGGGCAGTTGGTAGCAATCAGCCCCAGCATTTT CSASVGAVGSNQPQHF
NA many TRBJ2-7 TRBV28 TGTGCCAGCAGTTTCCCGTCGTGGACACTTGCTGCCGAGCAGTACTTC CASSFPSWTLAAEQYF
TRBD2 many TRBJ2-2 TRBV28 TGTGCCAGCCGGACTAGCGTGAACACCGGGGAGCTGTTTTTT CASRTSVNTGELFF
NA NA TRBJ2-7 TRBV9 TGTGCCAGCAGCCCAAAGCTATCAGGGTCCTACGAGCAGTACTTC CASSPKLSGSYEQYF
NA NA TRBJ1-4 TRBV7-9 TGTGCCAGCAGCTCCTTGAATGAAAAACTGTTTTTT CASSSLNEKLFF
NA NA TRBJ2-1 TRBV29-1 TGCAGCGTTGTGTTCCAGGGGAATGAGCAGTTCTTC CSVVFQGNEQFF
NA NA TRBJ1-1 TRBV27 TGTGCCAGCAAAACGAGGATGAACACTGAAGCTTTCTTT CASKTRMNTEAFF
NA many TRBJ2-7 TRBV7-8 TGTGCCAGCAGCTTAGTATTACTAGAAGCCGACGAGCAGTACTTC CASSLVLLEADEQYF
NA few TRBJ2-7 TRBV6-1 TGTGCCAGCCAGATTCCCGACAGTAGGCCCTACGAGCAGTACTTC CASQIPDSRPYEQYF
NA NA TRBJ1-1 TRBV6-5 TGTGCCAGCAGTTACATAGGGGGGCGTACCCGGTGGGACACTGAAGCTTTCTTT CASSYIGGRTRWDTEAFF
NA many TRBJ2-2 TRBV11-3 TGTGCCAGCAGCTTCCGGGGGCGTAACGGGGAGCTGTTTTTT CASSFRGRNGELFF
TRBD2 NA TRBJ2-4 TRBV6-1 TGTGCCAGCCTTCGCGGGGGGGTAGCCAAAAACATTCAGTACTTC CASLRGGVAKNIQYF
NA few TRBJ1-5 TRBV5-1 TGCGCCAGCCGACCGGATATAAATCAGCCCCAGCATTTT CASRPDINQPQHF
NA many TRBJ2-7 TRBV28 TGTGCCAGCAGTTCTCACAGGGAGCGCTACGAGCAGTACTTC CASSSHRERYEQYF
TRBD2 NA TRBJ2-3 TRBV28 TGTGCCAGCAGGCTAGCGGGAGAATTAGATACGCAGTATTTT CASRLAGELDTQYF
TRBD1 few TRBJ2-2 TRBV7-9 TGTGCCAGCAGCGAAGGACAGGCTTACACCGGGGAGCTGTTTTTT CASSEGQAYTGELFF
NA NA TRBJ1-2 TRBV11-2 TGTGCCAGCAGCCACGTTACGGGGGACTATGGCTACACCTTC CASSHVTGDYGYTF
NA NA TRBJ1-1 TRBV7-2 TGTGCCAGCAGCTTAGCTCCCCCGGGGGCGAACACTGAAGCTTTCTTT CASSLAPPGANTEAFF
TRBD2 few TRBJ2-7 TRBV28 TGTGCCAGTAGCGCACGGACTAGCGTACATATGGGCTACGAGCAGTACTTC CASSARTSVHMGYEQYF
NA few TRBJ2-7 TRBV19 TGTGCCAGTAGTATGAACAGCCCCTACGAGCAATACTTC CASSMNSPYEQYF
NA NA TRBJ2-1 TRBV28 TGTGCCAGCAGTTTATATGCAGGGAGCTCCTACAATGAGCAGTTCTTC CASSLYAGSSYNEQFF
TRBD2 NA TRBJ2-2 TRBV3-1 TGTGCCAGCAGCCCTAGCGGGATAAGGGGGCGGGAGCTGTTTTTT CASSPSGIRGRELFF
TRBD1 few TRBJ2-7 TRBV11-2 TGTGCCAGCAGCTTAGAGACAGGGGCTTACGAGCAGTACTTC CASSLETGAYEQYF
NA NA TRBJ2-7 TRBV4-1 TGCGCCAGCAGCCAAGCCAACCTCGGAGGCGGCGGCGAGCAGTACTTC CASSQANLGGGGEQYF
NA NA TRBJ2-7 TRBV30 TGTGCCTGGAGTCCCGCGGATGAGCAGTACTTC CAWSPADEQYF
NA many TRBJ2-2 TRBV24-1 TGTGCCACCAGTGATTTCAGGTCGGGCCTAAACACCGGGGAGCTGTTTTTT CATSDFRSGLNTGELFF
NA NA TRBJ2-4 TRBV19 TGTGCCAGTAGTATAAAGAGGGACCGACTGCGAAACATTCAGTACTTC CASSIKRDRLRNIQYF
TRBD2 NA TRBJ2-7 TRBV20-1 TGCAGCGTACTAGCGGGACACTCCTACGAGCAGTACTTC CSVLAGHSYEQYF
TRBD1 few TRBJ1-5 TRBV6-1 TGTGCCAGCATTGACAGGGCCTATAGCAATCAGCCCCAGCATTTT CASIDRAYSNQPQHF
NA many TRBJ2-5 TRBV24-1 TGTGCCACCAGCCATCGAACAGGACCGCAAGAGACCCAGTACTTC CATSHRTGPQETQYF
TRBD2 few TRBJ2-3 TRBV27 TGTGCCAGCAGTTTATCGAGCGGGAACCCCACAGATACGCAGTATTTT CASSLSSGNPTDTQYF
NA many TRBJ2-7 TRBV28 TGTGCCAGCAGTGGGTTCATCGAGCAGTACTTC CASSGFIEQYF
TRBD1 NA TRBJ2-4 TRBV5-6 TGTGCCAGCAGCTTGGAGGGGGCCCAAAACATTCAGTACTTC CASSLEGAQNIQYF
NA many TRBJ1-1 TRBV30 TGTGCGTTGAGGGGGGCCACTGAAGCTTTCTTT CALRGATEAFF
TRBD2 few TRBJ2-1 TRBV7-9 TGTGCCAGCAGCAGACTAGCGGGAGCCTACAATGAGCAGTTCTTC CASSRLAGAYNEQFF
NA NA TRBJ2-5 TRBV7-3 TGTGCCAGCAGCTTATACAGGAGAGAGACCCAGTACTTC CASSLYRRETQYF
TRBD2 NA TRBJ2-3 TRBV9 TGTGCCAGCAGCGTAGGCCTAGCGGGGGGAGATACGCAGTATTTT CASSVGLAGGDTQYF
NA NA TRBJ1-1 TRBV5-1 TGCGCCAGCAGATTTCCGGGGGGCGATGCCACTGAAGCTTTCTTT CASRFPGGDATEAFF
NA many TRBJ2-5 TRBV28 TGTGCCAGCAGTTTGCTACAGGGAGGAGAAGAGACCCAGTACTTC CASSLLQGGEETQYF